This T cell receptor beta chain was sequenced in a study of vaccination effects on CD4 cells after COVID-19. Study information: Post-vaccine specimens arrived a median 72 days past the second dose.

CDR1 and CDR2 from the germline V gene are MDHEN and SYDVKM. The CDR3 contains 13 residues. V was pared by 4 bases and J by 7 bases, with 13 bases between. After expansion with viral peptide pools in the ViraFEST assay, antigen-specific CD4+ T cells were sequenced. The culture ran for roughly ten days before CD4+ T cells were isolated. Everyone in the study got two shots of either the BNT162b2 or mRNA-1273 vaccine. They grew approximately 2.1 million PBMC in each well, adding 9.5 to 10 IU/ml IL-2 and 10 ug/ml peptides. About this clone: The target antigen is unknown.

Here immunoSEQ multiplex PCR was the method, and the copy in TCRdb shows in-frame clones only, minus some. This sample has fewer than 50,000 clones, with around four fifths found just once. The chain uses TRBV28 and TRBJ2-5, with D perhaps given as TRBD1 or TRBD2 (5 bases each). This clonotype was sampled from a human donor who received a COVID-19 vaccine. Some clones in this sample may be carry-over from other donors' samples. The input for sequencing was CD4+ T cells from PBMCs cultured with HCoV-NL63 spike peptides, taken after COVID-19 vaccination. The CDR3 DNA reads TGTGCCAGCAGTTCCGGGGCCCCGGGGACCCAGTACTTC. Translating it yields CASSSGAPGTQYF.